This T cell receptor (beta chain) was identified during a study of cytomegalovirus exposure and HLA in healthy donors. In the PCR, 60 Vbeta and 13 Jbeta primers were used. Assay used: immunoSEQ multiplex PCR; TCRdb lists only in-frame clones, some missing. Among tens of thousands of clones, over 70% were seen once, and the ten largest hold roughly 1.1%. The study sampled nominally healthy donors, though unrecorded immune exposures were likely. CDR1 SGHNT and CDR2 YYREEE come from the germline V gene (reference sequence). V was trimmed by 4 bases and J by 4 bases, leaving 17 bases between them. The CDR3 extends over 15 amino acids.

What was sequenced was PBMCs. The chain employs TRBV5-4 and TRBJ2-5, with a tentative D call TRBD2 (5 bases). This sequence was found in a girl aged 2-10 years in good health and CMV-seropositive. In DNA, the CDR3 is TGTGCCAGCAGCCAGGACTGGGGTCCGGGAGAGACCCAGTACTTC. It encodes CASSQDWGPGETQYF.